The T cell receptor beta chain under discussion was sequenced for a study of OX40 agonist ivuxolimab in advanced cancers. Regarding the research as a whole: Ivuxolimab was a fully human IgG2 agonistic monoclonal antibody targeting the costimulatory receptor OX40 (CD134). The paper covers the monotherapy dose-escalation part of the phase I ivuxolimab trial, which included N of about 50 patients. The dose-escalation cohort was roughly 80% male with a mean age of about 60 years, ranging from 23 to 79. Intravenous ivuxolimab was administered to patients every 2 weeks at six dose levels: 0.01, 0.1, 0.3, 1.5, 3 and 10 mg/kg. Peripheral TCRbeta sequencing was intended to test whether TCR sequence diversity was altered and clonal T-cell expansion was caused by ivuxolimab. Three dose-escalation patients achieved partial responses, one with hepatocellular carcinoma and two with cutaneous melanoma. Patients were allowed to have had prior anti-PD-1, anti-PD-L1 or anti-CTLA-4 therapy, and approximately 37% of the dose-escalation patients had been treated with checkpoint inhibitors. Among the roughly 50 dose-escalation patients, 19 had hepatocellular carcinoma, some 15 melanoma, 9 renal cell carcinoma and 9 head and neck cancer.

V drops 6 bases and J drops 4 bases, leaving 7 bases in between. The CDR3 runs 12 residues from the cysteine to the phenylalanine. Only the CDR3 region is kept as DNA, spanning 36 bases read in frame from base 1. CDR1 MNHNY and CDR2 SVGAGI were looked up in the germline V gene (reference sequence). Patients with a history of autoimmune disease or receiving systemic immunosuppression were excluded from the trial. Peripheral blood for TCR sequencing was drawn from every dose cohort at baseline, at cycle 4 day 1 and at cycle 7 day 1. The samples were taken from a phase I, first-in-human, multicenter, open-label dose-escalation trial of ivuxolimab. Adults with locally advanced or metastatic head and neck squamous cell, hepatocellular, melanoma or renal cell carcinoma were enrolled in the trial. Before TCR sequencing, CD4+ and CD8+ T cells were separately sorted from peripheral blood. Here is what the overall study found, with its caveats: After ivuxolimab, expanded clones were on average more numerous among CD8+ T cells than among CD4+ T cells. Low levels of normalized T-cell clonal expansion were also seen in some patients who did not respond. The antigen specificity of the clonally expanded peripheral T cells was not determined. Clonal expansion of both CD4+ and CD8+ blood T cells was observed from baseline to week 6 at doses 0.1 to 3.0 mg/kg. In the 0.1-3.0 mg/kg groups, partial responders were among the patients with the lowest normalized peripheral clonal expansion, particularly in CD8+ T cells.

Genomic DNA was isolated from the sorted cells so that the TCRbeta CDR3 region could be sequenced. The immunoSEQ Assay was used to sequence the TCRbeta CDR3 regions. The source is immuneACCESS, and TCRdb retained only in-frame sequences with V and J called. Part of the clones is not carried over; for the studies checked, unresolved V genes explain less than half of this, and the remainder is unexplained. The sample contains some 70,000 clones, roughly 87% of them found a single time. Of the sample, under 3.5% is held by the ten largest clones. Worth noting for this clone: No antigen is known for it. No base quality values were provided; no much bigger clone lies one nucleotide off.

The sequencing used CD4+ or CD8+ T cells sorted from blood, collected in a trial of the OX40 agonist ivuxolimab. This receptor chain uses TRBV6-6 and TRBJ1-5, with the D segment identity uncertain. The TCR was taken from an adult with an advanced solid tumor such as melanoma, head and neck, liver or kidney cancer. CDR3 reads: CASSRTNQPQHF. The nucleotides read TGTGCCAGCAGCCGAACGAATCAGCCCCAGCATTTT.